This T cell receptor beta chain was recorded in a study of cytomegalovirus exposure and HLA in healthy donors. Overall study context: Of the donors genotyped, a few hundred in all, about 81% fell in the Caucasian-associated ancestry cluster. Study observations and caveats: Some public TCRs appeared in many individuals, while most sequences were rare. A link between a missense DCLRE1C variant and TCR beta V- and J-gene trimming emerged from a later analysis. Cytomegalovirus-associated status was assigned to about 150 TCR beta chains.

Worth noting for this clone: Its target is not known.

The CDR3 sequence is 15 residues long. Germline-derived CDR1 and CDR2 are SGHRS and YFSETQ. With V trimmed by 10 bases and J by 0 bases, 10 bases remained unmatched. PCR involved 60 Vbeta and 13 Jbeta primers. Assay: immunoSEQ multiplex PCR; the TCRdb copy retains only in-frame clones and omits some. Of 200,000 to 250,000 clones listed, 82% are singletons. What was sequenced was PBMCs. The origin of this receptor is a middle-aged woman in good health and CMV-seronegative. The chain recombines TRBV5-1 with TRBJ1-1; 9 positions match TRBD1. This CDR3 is CASNGGQGLNTEAFF. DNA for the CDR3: TGCGCCTCTAACGGGGGACAGGGACTGAACACTGAAGCTTTCTTT. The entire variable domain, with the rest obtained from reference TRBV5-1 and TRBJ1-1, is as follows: KAGVTQTPRYLIKTRGQQVTLSCSPISGHRSVSWYQQTPGQGLQFLFEYFSETQRNKGNFPGRFSGRQFSNSRSEMNVSTLELGDSALYLCASNGGQGLNTEAFFGQGTRLTVV.